The source of this TCR beta chain is a study of beta chain features in type 1 diabetes. Study-wide results and caveats: When Type 1 diabetes patients were examined, their TCRB CDR3s proved moderately but significantly shorter in all four CD4+ subsets.

The trim removed 4 bases at V and 5 bases at J, leaving 4 bases unmatched. The CDR3 consists of 13 residues. Germline V gene lookup returns CDR1 SEHNR and CDR2 FQNEAQ (reference sequence). Isolated RNA was reverse transcribed in full, so expressed TCRB transcripts were sequenced. Assay: immunoSEQ multiplex PCR; the TCRdb copy retains only in-frame clones and omits some. The sample has tens of thousands of clones, 45% to 50% seen once; the top ten hold 0.7%. As for this clone: What it binds is unknown.

This clonotype was sampled from a man aged 25-45 years with type 1 diabetes. The sequenced sample was central memory CD4+ T cells from blood. The genes are TRBV7-9 and TRBJ2-5; 7 nucleotides agree with TRBD2. CDR3 in amino acids: CASSSRRGETQYF. The CDR3 DNA reads as TGTGCCAGCAGCTCCCGGCGGGGGGAGACCCAGTACTTC.